These 20 T cell receptor beta chains came from one sample sequenced in a study of T-cell reconstitution after alpha-beta-depleted transplantation in children. Unique molecular identifiers were used in preparing the TCRbeta library. Each CDR3 protein is one row after TCRdb ran MiXCR on the PCR reads. The sample records approximately 430,000 distinct CDR3 sequences, roughly 16% being singletons. The sample was PBMCs, mostly from graft donor cells, taken 360 days after TCRalphabeta/CD19-depleted stem cell transplant. These receptors were obtained from a boy under three years old who had a stem cell transplant for Wiskott-Aldrich syndrome, so the T cells may come from the graft donor.

The rearrangement joins TRBV7-2 to TRBJ2-3; D is unclear. This CDR3 comprises 14 residues. Trimming took off 4 bases at V and 4 bases at J, with 12 bases between the two ends. Germline lookup yields CDR1 SGHTA and CDR2 FQGNSA. CDR3 loop: CASSSPTSSDTQYF. CDR3 coding DNA: TGTGCCAGCAGCTCGCCGACTTCCTCAGATACGCAGTATTTT.

This clonotype turned up a few times. The chain combines TRBV12-3 or TRBV12-4 with TRBJ2-7; 9 nucleotides agree with TRBD2. The V segment lost 4 bases and the J segment 9 bases; nucleotides outside the gene matches: 10. This CDR3 is built from 14 residues. The CDR3 region has the DNA TGTGCCAGCAGTTCGTCCGGGACTAGCAAGTGGCAGTACTTC. This translates into CASSSSGTSKWQYF.

The rearrangement uses TRBV12-3 or TRBV12-4 and TRBJ2-1, with a weak D call TRBD1 (5 bases). The CDR3 is 12 residues long. V was cut by 6 bases and J by 7 bases, with 10 bases left in between. In nucleotides, the CDR3 is TGTGCCAGCAGACTAAGGGGTAATGAGCAGTTCTTC. Protein product: CASRLRGNEQFF.

This clonotype was picked up a small number of times. The V gene is TRBV5-1, the J gene TRBJ2-6; TRBD1 matches 7 bases. Unmatched junction bases numbered 11, after V lost 4 bases and J lost 1 base. The CDR3 length is 18 residues. Germline CDR1 reads SGHRS; CDR2 reads YFSETQ. The CDR3 DNA is TGCGCCAGCAGCCCCCCGACAGGGCCCATTTCTGGGGCCAACGTCCTGACTTTC. Translating it yields CASSPPTGPISGANVLTF.

The table lists this clonotype with a few counts. J is TRBJ1-4 and V is TRBV9, with 7 bases fitting TRBD1. Unmatched junction bases numbered 10, after V lost 4 bases and J lost 7 bases. The germline V gene encodes CDR1 SGDLS and CDR2 YYNGEE. The CDR3 totals 15 residues. The CDR3, as DNA: TGTGCCAGCAGCCCCCGGACAGGCGCTTCTGAAAAACTGTTTTTT. Its translation: CASSPRTGASEKLFF. Full variable domain (remainder filled in from reference TRBV9 and TRBJ1-4): DSGVTQTPKHLITATGQRVTLRCSPRSGDLSVYWYQQSLDQGLQFLIQYYNGEERAKGNILERFSAQQFPDLHSELNLSSLELGDSALYFCASSPRTGASEKLFFGSGTQLSVL.

V usage is TRBV7-9 and J usage is TRBJ2-1; maybe TRBD2 (6 bases). Germline V CDR1 and CDR2: SEHNR, FQNEAQ (reference sequence). The V end was cut by 1 base, the J end by 6 bases, with 16 bases between. This CDR3 is built from 16 residues. The CDR3 reads CASSLVSGAGSNEQFF. In DNA form, the CDR3 reads TGTGCCAGCAGCTTAGTGTCGGGAGCGGGTTCCAATGAGCAGTTCTTC.

This chain uses TRBV5-1 with TRBJ2-1, with D tentatively TRBD1 (6 bases). Trimming took 1 base from V and 7 from J, leaving 15 bases between them. The CDR3 is 15 amino acids. The germline CDR1 and CDR2 sequences are SGHRS and YFSETQ. The CDR3 sequence: CASSLTDRSGNEQFF. CDR3 in DNA: TGCGCCAGCAGCTTGACGGACAGATCGGGAAATGAGCAGTTCTTC.

This clonotype was detected only a few times. CDR3 loop: CATGWRNTGELFF. The DNA for the CDR3 is TGTGCCACCGGCTGGAGGAACACCGGGGAGCTGTTTTTT. The chain joins TRBV15 to TRBJ2-2; no reliable D call. The V end was cut by 8 bases, the J end by 1 base, with 8 bases between. CDR3 length: 13 residues. Germline-derived CDR1 and CDR2 are LNHNV and YYDKDF (reference sequence).

This clonotype was counted between two and nine times. This rearrangement joins TRBV28 to TRBJ1-6; weak D call: TRBD1 (5 bases). Germline-derived CDR1 and CDR2 are MDHEN and SYDVKM. Trimming cost V 6 bases and J 7 bases, with 13 bases left between them. The CDR3 contains 14 residues. The CDR3, as DNA: TGTGCCAGCAGGGGGACTTCCGGAAATTCACCCCTCCACTTT. Its translation: CASRGTSGNSPLHF.

The V and J genes are TRBV10-2 and TRBJ2-4; 7 bases are shared with TRBD1. Germline trimming cut 6 bases from V and 6 bases from J; bases unmatched to any gene: 8. The CDR3 consists of 14 residues. CDR1 is WSHSY and CDR2 is SAAADI in the germline V gene. The DNA of the CDR3 is TGCGCCAGCAGCACTTCCGGGACAGCAAACATTCAGTACTTC. Translation: CASSTSGTANIQYF.

The rearrangement uses TRBV5-1 and TRBJ2-7, with TRBD1 matching 11 bases. This CDR3 region has 15 residues. From germline, CDR1 is SGHRS and CDR2 YFSETQ. V shed 4 bases, J shed 4 bases, and the junction held 7 bases outside the gene matches. The DNA for the CDR3 is TGCGCCAGCAGCCCGGACAGGGGGCTTGAGTACGAGCAGTACTTC. This sequence encodes CASSPDRGLEYEQYF.

This clonotype was detected only a few times. The genes are TRBV20-1 and TRBJ1-4; D is unclear. The CDR3 consists of 13 residues. Trimming shortened V by 1 base and J by 6 bases, and 9 bases separated the two germline ends. Germline CDR1 DFQATT, CDR2 SNEGSKA (reference sequence). CDR3 nucleotide sequence: TGCAGTGCTAGAGGAAGTTTTGATGAAAAACTGTTTTTT. Protein product: CSARGSFDEKLFF.

Comments on this clonotype: One end of the junction fails to match germline, which may point to a read error. This sequence joins TRBV2 and TRBJ2-1; a weak D match, TRBD1 (6 bases). Germline CDR1 and CDR2: SNHLY and FYNNEI. This CDR3 is 17 amino acids long. CDR3 nucleotide sequence: TGTGCCAGCAGAGAAGCCATTACAGGGAAGCACTACAATGAGCAGTTCTTC. Residues: CASREAITGKHYNEQFF.

This clonotype has only a few counts. V is TRBV5-1 and J is TRBJ2-2, with 8 bases fitting TRBD1. V lost 4 bases, J lost 4 bases, and 0 bases stayed unmatched. CDR1 and CDR2 from the germline V gene are SGHRS and YFSETQ. The CDR3 consists of 13 residues. Here the CDR3 DNA reads TGCGCCAGCAGCCAGGGGGCCACCGGGGAGCTGTTTTTT. Its protein is CASSQGATGELFF.

This clonotype has more than one count but fewer than ten. The chain couples TRBV20-1 to TRBJ2-6; D is perhaps TRBD2 (5 bases). Germline V lookup: CDR1 DFQATT, CDR2 SNEGSKA (reference sequence). V lost 0 bases, J lost 1 base, and 10 bases lay in between. CDR3 length: 16 residues. The CDR3 is CSAREEGRSGANVLTF. In nucleotides, the CDR3 is TGCAGTGCTAGAGAAGAGGGTAGGTCTGGGGCCAACGTCCTGACTTTC.

The chain has TRBV12-3 or TRBV12-4 and TRBJ2-1; possible D gene TRBD2, 5 bases. The CDR3 extends over 15 amino acids. V was clipped by 5 bases and J by 5 bases, with 16 bases between them. CDR3 DNA: TGTGCCAGCAGTCCTCGCACAGCGGATCACAATGAGCAGTTCTTC. This sequence encodes CASSPRTADHNEQFF.

This clonotype was observed a handful of times. The chain combines TRBV15 with TRBJ2-1; 7 bases line up with TRBD2. CDR1 and CDR2 (germline): LNHNV, YYDKDF (reference sequence). V lost 8 bases and J lost 10; bases outside the gene matches: 14. This CDR3 contains 14 residues. This CDR3 is CATAKRGGDWEQFF. CDR3 DNA: TGTGCCACCGCGAAGAGGGGAGGGGATTGGGAGCAGTTCTTC.

The V call is TRBV3-1, the J call TRBJ2-1, with 7 positions matching TRBD2. Germline values: CDR1 LGHDT, CDR2 YNNKEL (reference sequence). V dropped 2 bases and J dropped 4; count of bases not matched to a gene: 14. There are 18 residues in the CDR3. In DNA form, the CDR3 reads TGTGCCAGCAGCCAACGCCCGGGAGGCCCCCATGGATACAATGAGCAGTTCTTC. Translation: CASSQRPGGPHGYNEQFF.

This sequence joins TRBV24-1 and TRBJ2-1; 9 bases line up with TRBD1. V gave up 2 bases and J gave up 3 bases; unmatched junction bases: 4. The CDR3 has 16 residues. CDR1 is KGHDR, CDR2 SFDVKD, per germline. The CDR3 coding sequence is TGTGCCACCAGTGATTCCCGGGACAGGGACTACAATGAGCAGTTCTTC. Translated, it gives CATSDSRDRDYNEQFF.

The DNA for the CDR3 is TGTGCCACCAGTCACCTCTACAATGAGCAGTTCTTC. This gives the protein CATSHLYNEQFF. The chain has TRBV24-1 and TRBJ2-1, with D unclear. Trimming pared 6 bases from V and 3 bases from J, leaving 5 bases between. This CDR3 contains 12 residues. Germline values: CDR1 KGHDR, CDR2 SFDVKD.